These T cell receptor beta chains were read from a single sample in a study of cytomegalovirus exposure and HLA in healthy donors. The assay was immunoSEQ multiplex PCR, and TCRdb's table has in-frame clones only and misses some. The table records some 130,000 clones, 81% of them present only once. Sequenced sample: PBMCs. The source of these receptors is a man aged 18 to 35 in good health and CMV-seronegative. CDR3s leave out the opening cysteine and the closing phenylalanine or tryptophan.

v_call,cdr3_length,cdr3_aa
TRBV28,12,ASSPSLANYEQY
TRBV6-4,11,ASSEGSQQPQH
TRBV15,13,ATSRETGIGQPQH
TRBV4-1,15,ASSQSLDRRREAEAF
TRBV6-1,13,ASSPTTGSPLEQY
TRBV30,13,AWSRGRVSTDTQY
TRBV7-2,9,ASSALDGYT
TRBV6-5,10,ASGQTVYEQY
TRBV7-2,12,ASSVSLAQETQY
TRBV5-6,11,ASSLGGRTEAF
TRBV4-3,12,ASSQDSRGTEAF
TRBV4-3,14,ASSQDDAGTGSPLH
TRBV27,14,ASRTHGTGYNYGYT
TRBV7-9,12,ASSYSGGSDIQY
TRBV7-8,13,ASSTIPWTEETQY
TRBV30,11,AWSVTDSYEQY
TRBV7-6,12,ASSLVQMNTEAF
TRBV19,11,ASSSLGGSEAF
TRBV5-4,13,ASSLRGGNTDTQY
TRBV30,11,AWEKIRGEKLF
TRBV28,16,ASSPLILTGSSNSPLH
TRBV4-3,13,ASSRGTGVNTEAF
TRBV7-2,15,ASSLRPRGGATDTQY
TRBV5-6,11,ASSWGGNQPQH
TRBV7-2,12,ASSSWGGTDTQY
TRBV6-6,11,ASGTGYGTEAF
TRBV7-6,12,ASSLVVEGDTQY
TRBV30,12,AWDTSGGARGKF
TRBV4-3,13,ASSQGFYRFQPQH
TRBV6-1,13,ASSARQGYNQPQH
TRBV7-3,14,ASRDERRGGNSPLH
TRBV29-1,12,SVAPGGINQPQH
TRBV7-9,13,ASSPRTGSSYEQY
TRBV15,12,ATSRAGVGNIQY